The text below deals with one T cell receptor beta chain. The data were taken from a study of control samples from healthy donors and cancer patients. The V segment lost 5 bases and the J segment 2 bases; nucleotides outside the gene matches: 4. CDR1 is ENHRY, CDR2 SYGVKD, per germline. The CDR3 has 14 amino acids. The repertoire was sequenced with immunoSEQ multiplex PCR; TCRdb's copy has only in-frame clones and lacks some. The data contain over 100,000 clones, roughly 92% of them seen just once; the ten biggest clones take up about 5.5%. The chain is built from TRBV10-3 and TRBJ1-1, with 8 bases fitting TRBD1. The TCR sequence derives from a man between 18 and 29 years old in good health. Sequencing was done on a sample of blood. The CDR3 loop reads CAISMDRANTEAFF. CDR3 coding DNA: TGTGCCATCAGTATGGACAGGGCAAACACTGAAGCTTTCTTT.